Each of the 30 T cell receptor beta chains below was sequenced from the same sample in a study of blood T cell repertoires in COVID-19. The protocol was immunoSEQ multiplex PCR, while the TCRdb copy is restricted to in-frame clones and leaves out a portion. Found here are about 260,000 clones, around nine tenths of them singletons; the top ten hold over 7.5%. Sequencing input: peripheral blood. All receptors derive from a man aged 35 to 55 who had recovered from COVID-19.

This clone has only one observation. The genes are TRBV7-3 and TRBJ2-1, with unresolved D. Germline CDR1 SGHTA, CDR2 FQGTGA. Trimming shortened V by 4 bases and J by 7 bases, and 17 bases separated the two germline ends. The CDR3 consists of 15 residues. CDR3 loop: CASSSTPAPRNEQFF. CDR3 nucleotide sequence: TGTGCCAGCAGCTCCACACCGGCTCCTAGGAATGAGCAGTTCTTC.

This rearrangement joins TRBV18 to TRBJ2-3; TRBD2 agrees at 8 bases. The germline gives CDR1 KGHSH, CDR2 LQKENI. V dropped 2 bases and J dropped 2; count of bases not matched to a gene: 6. The CDR3 runs 16 residues. CDR3 bases: TGTGCCAGCTCACCAGTTGCGGGGGGACCCACAGATACGCAGTATTTT. This gives the protein CASSPVAGGPTDTQYF.

The chain employs TRBV3-1 (or the pseudogene TRBV3-2) and TRBJ1-2; 8 nucleotides agree with TRBD1. The junction had 5 bases not matched to a gene; V was cut back by 1 base and J by 4 bases. Per germline, CDR1 LGHDT and CDR2 YNNKEL (reference sequence). This CDR3 has 15 amino acids. CDR3 nucleotide sequence: TGTGCCAGCAGCCAAGTACCAGGGGGCGGCTATGGCTACACCTTC. Protein sequence: CASSQVPGGGYGYTF.

The chain has TRBV15 and TRBJ2-7; 7 bases are a match to TRBD1. The CDR3 is made up of 16 amino acids. The germline CDR1 and CDR2 sequences are LNHNV and YYDKDF (reference sequence). With V trimmed by 5 bases and J by 5 bases, 15 bases remained unmatched. CDR3 residues: CATSRARTGSVHEQYF. In nucleotides, the CDR3 is TGTGCCACCAGCCGAGCCCGGACAGGATCTGTCCACGAGCAGTACTTC.

The rearrangement links TRBV9 to TRBJ2-1; D might be TRBD1 (5 bases). The CDR3 extends over 15 amino acids. V was pared by 4 bases and J by 1 base, with 12 bases between. Germline CDR1 SGDLS, CDR2 YYNGEE. The CDR3 loop is CASSFSQGSYNEQFF. The CDR3 region has the DNA TGTGCCAGCAGCTTTAGCCAGGGTTCCTACAATGAGCAGTTCTTC. Variable domain in full (rest from reference TRBV9 and TRBJ2-1): DSGVTQTPKHLITATGQRVTLRCSPRSGDLSVYWYQQSLDQGLQFLIQYYNGEERAKGNILERFSAQQFPDLHSELNLSSLELGDSALYFCASSFSQGSYNEQFFGPGTRLTVL.

The genes are TRBV7-9 and TRBJ2-7; D perhaps matches TRBD2 (6 bases). There are 16 residues in the CDR3. The ends were cut back, 3 bases at V and 7 bases at J, with 22 bases in the middle. Germline-derived CDR1 and CDR2 are SEHNR and FQNEAQ (reference sequence). CDR3 sequence reads: CASSFGKGGAVEEQYF. CDR3 nucleotide sequence: TGTGCCAGCAGCTTTGGCAAGGGCGGGGCAGTTGAGGAGCAGTACTTC.

The rearrangement joins TRBV4-1 to TRBJ2-5, with 7 nucleotides matching TRBD2. The CDR3 consists of 14 residues. From germline, CDR1 is MGHRA and CDR2 YSYEKL. With V trimmed by 0 bases and J by 3 bases, 1 base remained unmatched. The CDR3 nucleotides read TGCGCCAGCAGCCAAGATCGGGGGGAAGAGACCCAGTACTTC. This translates into CASSQDRGEETQYF.

The V gene is TRBV7-9, the J gene TRBJ2-1, with 10 bases matching TRBD2. Germline loops: CDR1 SEHNR, CDR2 FQNEAQ (reference sequence). The CDR3 consists of 14 residues. With 10 bases clipped from V and 4 bases from J, the junction kept 7 bases outside the gene matches. CDR3 nucleotides: TGTGCCACCCTAGCGGGGGATATATACAATGAGCAGTTCTTC. This codes for CATLAGDIYNEQFF.

This chain links TRBV2 with TRBJ1-1, with D hard to call. With 10 bases removed from V and 6 bases from J, the gap between germline ends came to 12 bases. The CDR3 sequence is 11 residues long. Germline V lookup: CDR1 SNHLY, CDR2 FYNNEI. The CDR3 DNA is TGTGCCATATGGTCCCGGGCTGAAGCTTTCTTT. As protein: CAIWSRAEAFF.

V is TRBV6-6 and J is TRBJ2-1, with 9 bases aligning to TRBD2. J gave up 8 bases and V 5 bases, and 16 bases lay outside the gene matches. Germline CDR1 MNHNY, CDR2 SVGAGI (reference sequence). This CDR3 has 17 amino acids. The CDR3 region has the DNA TGTGCCAGCAGTCCCCTCGGTAGCGGGGGTAGTTTGGATGAGCAGTTCTTC. Protein sequence: CASSPLGSGGSLDEQFF.

This chain uses TRBV6-6 with TRBJ2-2; D remains ambiguous. Per germline, CDR1 MNHNY and CDR2 SVGAGI (reference sequence). Deletions cut 5 bases from V and 4 bases from J, with 11 bases between. This CDR3 has 14 amino acids. This CDR3 is CASSIPSGTGELFF. DNA of the CDR3: TGTGCCAGCAGTATACCTAGTGGCACCGGGGAGCTGTTTTTT.

This clone appeared once. The rearrangement links TRBV5-4 to TRBJ1-6; D might be TRBD1 (6 bases). The CDR3 has 14 residues. Germline loops: CDR1 SGHNT, CDR2 YYREEE (reference sequence). V was clipped by 2 bases and J by 9 bases, with 12 bases between them. The CDR3 loop is CASSFPGVSSPLHF. The CDR3 DNA follows: TGTGCCAGCAGCTTCCCAGGGGTTAGTTCACCCCTCCACTTT.

The chain carries TRBV11-2 and TRBJ2-7, with TRBD1 matching over 7 bases. Germline CDR1 reads SGHAT; CDR2 reads FQNNGV. V trimming: 5 bases; J trimming: 0 bases; junction bases outside the gene matches: 4. The CDR3 is 14 residues long. CDR3 sequence (DNA): TGTGCCAGCAGCCGGGACAGAAGCTCCTACGAGCAGTACTTC. Its protein is CASSRDRSSYEQYF.

The V and J genes are TRBV25-1 and TRBJ1-2, with 10 bases identical to TRBD1. This CDR3 has 15 residues. The germline CDR1 and CDR2 sequences are MGHDK and SYGVNS. Losses at the gene ends were 0 bases for V and 8 bases for J; bases not matched to a gene: 6. CDR3 residues: CASSEYGTGARGYTF. The CDR3 DNA is TGTGCCAGCAGTGAATATGGGACAGGGGCGCGCGGCTACACCTTC.

This chain uses TRBV5-1 with TRBJ2-1; 11 nucleotides match TRBD2. Germline V gene data show CDR1 as SGHRS and CDR2 as YFSETQ. The CDR3 has 16 residues. Trimming cost V 6 bases and J 7 bases; bases outside gene matches: 12. DNA for the CDR3: TGCGCCAGCAAGGGTGGGACTAGCGGTCAGAGGAATGAGCAGTTCTTC. It translates to CASKGGTSGQRNEQFF.

V usage is TRBV20-1 and J usage is TRBJ2-3, with 14 bases fitting TRBD2. CDR1 and CDR2 from the germline V gene are DFQATT and SNEGSKA (reference sequence). V lost 3 bases and J lost 0; bases outside the gene matches: 5. This CDR3 comprises 17 residues. The CDR3 sequence is CSASQTSGGVSTDTQYF. The CDR3 DNA follows: TGCAGTGCTAGTCAGACTAGCGGGGGGGTTAGCACAGATACGCAGTATTTT.

The chain has TRBV6-2 or TRBV6-3 and TRBJ1-3; tentative D call: TRBD1 (5 bases). Germline V gene lookup returns CDR1 MNHEY and CDR2 SVGEGT. V shed 4 bases and J shed 0 bases, with 13 bases lying between them. The CDR3 extends over 16 amino acids. CDR3 sequence reads: CASSFLGAHSGNTIYF. The CDR3 DNA sequence: TGTGCCAGCAGTTTTCTTGGGGCCCACTCTGGAAACACCATATATTTT.

This chain uses TRBV27 with TRBJ2-1, with 7 bases aligning to TRBD1. Germline lookup yields CDR1 MNHEY and CDR2 SMNVEV (reference sequence). This CDR3 has 16 amino acids. Trimming cost V 3 bases and J 7 bases; bases outside gene matches: 12. The chain's CDR3 is CASSLKGARIGNEQFF. The CDR3 nucleotides read TGTGCCAGCAGTTTGAAGGGGGCGCGAATAGGGAATGAGCAGTTCTTC.

V is TRBV7-3 and J is TRBJ2-7; TRBD1 matches 7 bases. From germline, CDR1 is SGHTA and CDR2 FQGTGA. The CDR3 runs to 13 residues. Trimming took 5 bases from V and 6 from J; bases not matched to a gene: 7. This CDR3 reads CASSPRDSREQYF. CDR3 DNA: TGTGCCAGCAGCCCGAGGGACAGCCGCGAGCAGTACTTC.

The chain has TRBV5-1 and TRBJ2-7; D ambiguous. Germline assignment: CDR1 SGHRS and CDR2 YFSETQ. Trimming removed 3 bases at V and 2 bases at J, with 15 bases between. The CDR3 is 15 amino acids. The CDR3 region has the DNA TGCGCCAGCAGCTCGTTAAAAAGCCCCACCTACGAGCAGTACTTC. This translates into CASSSLKSPTYEQYF.

This clone was detected a few times. V gene TRBV30 combines with J gene TRBJ1-5; 8 bases align to TRBD1. V trimming: 0 bases; J trimming: 4 bases; junction bases outside the gene matches: 11. The CDR3 is 17 residues long. CDR1 and CDR2 (germline): GTSNPN, SVGIG (reference sequence). The CDR3: CAWSVGNAGQANQPQHF. Here the CDR3 DNA reads TGTGCCTGGAGTGTTGGGAACGCGGGACAGGCTAATCAGCCCCAGCATTTT.

This sequence joins TRBV4-1 and TRBJ2-5; tentative D call: TRBD2 (5 bases). Between the trimmed V and J ends, which lost 0 bases and 0 bases, there was a span of 14 bases. This CDR3 is built from 17 residues. Germline V gives CDR1 MGHRA, CDR2 YSYEKL. The CDR3 loop is CASSQDSGSGNQETQYF. The DNA for the CDR3 is TGCGCCAGCAGCCAAGATTCCGGCTCGGGGAACCAAGAGACCCAGTACTTC.

This clone was seen once. The rearrangement links TRBV7-9 to TRBJ1-1; the D is unclear. Per the germline V gene, CDR1 is SEHNR and CDR2 is FQNEAQ (reference sequence). CDR3 length: 12 residues. Trimming removed 7 bases from V and 3 bases from J, with 9 bases in between. The CDR3 reads CASTLPDTEAFF. The CDR3 region has the DNA TGTGCCAGCACCCTGCCGGACACTGAAGCTTTCTTT.

The chain links TRBV7-2 to TRBJ2-3; 8 bases fit TRBD1. The V segment lost 1 base and the J segment 4 bases; nucleotides outside the gene matches: 4. Germline CDR1 and CDR2: SGHTA and FQGNSA. The CDR3 covers 15 residues. The CDR3 sequence is CASSLVTGGSDTQYF. The CDR3, as DNA: TGTGCCAGCAGCTTAGTCACAGGGGGGTCAGATACGCAGTATTTT.

The chain carries TRBV19 and TRBJ2-2, with 7 bases matching TRBD2. Germline lookup yields CDR1 LNHDA and CDR2 SQIVND (reference sequence). V lost 5 bases and J lost 0; bases outside the gene matches: 0. CDR3 length: 14 residues. This chain's CDR3 is CASSRGANTGELFF. The DNA of the CDR3 is TGTGCCAGTAGTCGGGGGGCGAACACCGGGGAGCTGTTTTTT.

This clone was seen more than once but under ten times. In the same sample, other DNA sequences code for this CDR3. The V and J genes are TRBV5-1 and TRBJ1-2, with TRBD1 matching 8 bases. The junction had 6 bases not matched to a gene; V was cut back by 0 bases and J by 8 bases. Germline values: CDR1 SGHRS, CDR2 YFSETQ. This CDR3 has 14 amino acids. CDR3 sequence: CASSLAGTGGGYTF. CDR3 in DNA: TGCGCCAGCAGCTTGGCCGGCACAGGGGGAGGCTACACCTTC.

Comment on this clone: Other nucleotide sequences in the sample specify the same CDR3. The J gene is TRBJ2-3, the V gene TRBV4-2; 8 nucleotides match TRBD2. CDR3 length equals 15 residues. The ends lost 2 bases at V and 2 bases at J; junction bases unmatched: 3. Looked up from germline, CDR1 is LGHNA and CDR2 is YNFKEQ. CDR3 protein: CASSQTGGNTDTQYF. The CDR3 DNA reads TGTGCCAGCAGCCAAACGGGGGGGAACACAGATACGCAGTATTTT.

CDR3 DNA: TGTGCCAGCAGCTTATTGGGCACGGAGAACACTGAAGCTTTCTTT. Its protein is CASSLLGTENTEAFF. The chain employs TRBV7-9 and TRBJ1-1; D gene ambiguous. The CDR3 has 15 residues. Germline loops: CDR1 SEHNR, CDR2 FQNEAQ (reference sequence). With 2 bases removed from V and 1 base from J, the gap between germline ends came to 11 bases.

The CDR3 bases are TGTGCCAGCAGCGTAGTGGTCCGCGGCGGGACTGAAGCTTTCTTT. Translating gives CASSVVVRGGTEAFF. The chain recombines TRBV9 with TRBJ1-1, with no clear D. V dropped 0 bases and J dropped 5 bases, with 14 bases sitting between them. The length of the CDR3 is 15 residues. Germline CDR1 and CDR2: SGDLS and YYNGEE.

The chain is built from TRBV9 and TRBJ2-2; D call uncertain. CDR3 length: 17 amino acids. CDR1 is SGDLS and CDR2 is YYNGEE in the germline V gene. Between the trimmed V and J ends, which lost 8 bases and 0 bases, there was a span of 20 bases. The CDR3 spells CASQAGLRATNTGELFF. The CDR3 DNA reads TGTGCCAGTCAGGCTGGGTTACGCGCAACGAACACCGGGGAGCTGTTTTTT.